Each of the 30 T cell receptor beta chains below was sequenced from the same sample in a study of T-cell reconstitution after alpha-beta-depleted transplantation in children. A library of TCRbeta sequences, prepared with unique molecular identifiers, was generated. Using its own MiXCR run on the PCR reads, TCRdb lists one record per CDR3 protein. This sample has under 100,000 distinct CDR3 sequences, with around 15% found just once. Sample: PBMCs, mostly from graft donor cells, taken 180 days after TCRalphabeta/CD19-depleted stem cell transplant. The receptors come from a male patient between 2 and 9 years old who had a stem cell transplant for acute lymphoblastic leukemia, so the T cells may come from the graft donor.

This clonotype was found a few times. The V gene is TRBV20-1, the J gene TRBJ2-7, with D maybe TRBD2 (5 bases). Germline-derived CDR1 and CDR2 are DFQATT and SNEGSKA (reference sequence). The V and J ends lost 6 bases and 2 bases respectively, with 11 bases between them. This CDR3 spans 12 amino acids. In nucleotides, the CDR3 is TGCAGTGCCGAGCCGGGAACCTACGAGCAGTACTTC. Translated: CSAEPGTYEQYF.

This clonotype has just a few counts. V usage is TRBV7-2 and J usage is TRBJ2-5; no definite D call. CDR1 is SGHTA and CDR2 is FQGNSA in the germline V gene. V lost 0 bases and J 0 bases, leaving 8 bases between the germline ends. The CDR3 is 15 residues long. CDR3 residues: CASSLASQHQETQYF. CDR3 bases: TGTGCCAGCAGCTTAGCCAGTCAGCACCAAGAGACCCAGTACTTC. Supplemented by reference TRBV7-2 and TRBJ2-5, the full variable domain reads GAGVSQSPSNKVTEKGKDVELRCDPISGHTALYWYRQSLGQGLEFLIYFQGNSAPDKSGLPSDRFSAERTGGSVSTLTIQRTQQEDSAVYLCASSLASQHQETQYFGPGTRLLVL.

This clonotype has just a few counts. The chain has TRBV4-1 and TRBJ2-7; D not resolved. Trimming stripped 0 bases from V and 0 bases from J, with 9 bases between. CDR1 is MGHRA and CDR2 is YSYEKL in the germline V gene. The CDR3 sequence is 15 residues long. The CDR3 DNA sequence: TGCGCCAGCAGCCAAGATTTTCCCAACTCCTACGAGCAGTACTTC. It is translated as CASSQDFPNSYEQYF.

The rearrangement links TRBV7-6 to TRBJ2-7; the match to TRBD2 covers 12 bases. CDR1 is SGHVS, CDR2 FNYEAQ, per germline. V lost 5 bases, J lost 2 bases, and 13 bases stayed unmatched. CDR3 length: 18 amino acids. CDR3 in amino acids: CASSNLRLLAGGTYEQYF. For the CDR3, the DNA is TGTGCCAGCAGCAACTTAAGGCTACTAGCGGGGGGTACCTACGAGCAGTACTTC. The full variable domain, rest sourced from reference TRBV7-6 and TRBJ2-7, is GAGVSQSPRYKVTKRGQDVALRCDPISGHVSLYWYRQALGQGPEFLTYFNYEAQQDKSGLPNDRFSAERPEGSISTLTIQRTEQRDSAMYRCASSNLRLLAGGTYEQYFGPGTRLTVT.

In this sample, this clonotype turned up many times. The CDR3 DNA reads as TGTGCCAGCAGCTCGGGGGACAGGGTCCCCTACGAGCAGTACTTC. It yields the protein CASSSGDRVPYEQYF. The chain joins TRBV5-6 to TRBJ2-7; 9 bases are a match to TRBD1. The CDR3 consists of 15 residues. From germline, CDR1 is SGHDT and CDR2 YYEEEE. The trim removed 3 bases at V and 2 bases at J, leaving 6 bases unmatched.

This chain links TRBV7-2 with TRBJ2-1; D gene ambiguous. Trimming cost V 1 base and J 5 bases, with 6 bases left between them. Germline CDR1 and CDR2: SGHTA and FQGNSA. The CDR3 spans 13 residues. The CDR3 region is CASSLGSNNEQFF. The CDR3 nucleotides are TGTGCCAGCAGCTTAGGGTCGAACAATGAGCAGTTCTTC.

This chain connects TRBV27 to TRBJ2-2; D gene unclear. Per the germline V gene, CDR1 is MNHEY and CDR2 is SMNVEV (reference sequence). V was pared by 3 bases and J by 4 bases, with 12 bases between. This CDR3 comprises 15 residues. The DNA of the CDR3 is TGTGCCAGCAGTTTTTGGCGGCCGGGCACCGGGGAGCTGTTTTTT. It yields the protein CASSFWRPGTGELFF.

The CDR3 region is CASSLGQVVYNEQFF. The DNA for the CDR3 is TGTGCCAGCAGTTTGGGACAGGTTGTCTACAATGAGCAGTTCTTC. The chain carries TRBV27 and TRBJ2-1, with 8 bases identical to TRBD1. The CDR3 is 15 amino acids. Trimming at V came to 3 bases and at J to 3 bases, leaving 4 bases not matched to a gene. The germline V gene has CDR1 MNHEY and CDR2 SMNVEV (reference sequence).

This chain joins TRBV5-1 and TRBJ2-1; 7 bases fit TRBD2. The CDR3 sequence is 15 residues long. J lost 10 bases, V lost 2 bases, and 12 bases had no gene match. Germline-derived CDR1 and CDR2 are SGHRS and YFSETQ. The CDR3 loop is CASSFGVEAGREQFF. CDR3 DNA: TGCGCCAGCAGCTTTGGGGTTGAAGCCGGGAGGGAGCAGTTCTTC.

This clonotype was found a few times. The chain recombines TRBV20-1 with TRBJ1-3; possibly TRBD1 for D (5 bases). This CDR3 comprises 15 residues. Trimming cost V 1 base and J 2 bases, with 12 bases left between them. Germline V gene data show CDR1 as DFQATT and CDR2 as SNEGSKA (reference sequence). CDR3 DNA sequence: TGCAGTGCTAGAGCAGGGTCTTCTGCTGGAAACACCATATATTTT. Translating gives CSARAGSSAGNTIYF.

This clonotype has only a few counts. The chain carries TRBV12-3 or TRBV12-4 and TRBJ2-3, with 8 bases that match TRBD2. With 5 bases clipped from V and 7 bases from J, the junction kept 2 bases outside the gene matches. The CDR3 sequence is 12 residues long. This CDR3 reads CASSPGGHTQYF. CDR3 bases: TGTGCCAGCAGTCCGGGGGGGCATACGCAGTATTTT.

V and J are TRBV20-1 and TRBJ2-1; 8 positions match TRBD2. Germline lookup yields CDR1 DFQATT and CDR2 SNEGSKA (reference sequence). The CDR3 contains 15 residues. After removal of 4 bases from V and 0 bases from J, the junction contained 5 bases not matched to a gene. The CDR3 loop is CSATPGGSSYNEQFF. As DNA, the CDR3 is TGCAGTGCTACGCCGGGGGGGAGCTCCTACAATGAGCAGTTCTTC.

This clonotype was seen a handful of times. The rearrangement links TRBV5-5 to TRBJ1-1; TRBD1 agrees at 7 bases. V dropped 4 bases and J dropped 3; count of bases not matched to a gene: 6. Germline V gene lookup returns CDR1 SGHKS and CDR2 YYEKEE (reference sequence). The CDR3 consists of 14 residues. DNA of the CDR3: TGTGCCAGCAGCGACATGACAGGGTACACTGAAGCTTTCTTT. Translated, it gives CASSDMTGYTEAFF.

At least ten counts were recorded for this clonotype. The rearrangement joins TRBV29-1 to TRBJ1-4; D gene uncertain. CDR1 is SQVTM, CDR2 ANQGSEA, per germline. The CDR3 sequence is 12 residues long. V was pared by 6 bases and J by 3 bases, with 8 bases between. The CDR3 is CSVRPANEKLFF. CDR3 DNA: TGCAGCGTCAGGCCGGCTAATGAAAAACTGTTTTTT.

This clonotype turned up a few times. This rearrangement joins TRBV12-3 or TRBV12-4 to TRBJ1-5; unclear D gene. This CDR3 is 14 amino acids long. The germline V and J ends were trimmed by 1 base and 1 base, with 5 bases remaining between them. The CDR3 DNA reads TGTGCCAGCAGTTTAGTCCTCAGCAATCAGCCCCAGCATTTT. This encodes CASSLVLSNQPQHF.

The sample holds a few counts of this clonotype. This rearrangement joins TRBV7-8 to TRBJ2-3, with 8 bases that match TRBD2. V lost 5 bases and J lost 3; bases outside the gene matches: 10. This CDR3 has 16 residues. The V gene's germline CDR1 is SGHVS and CDR2 FQNEAQ. The DNA of the CDR3 is TGTGCCAGCAGCCCTTTCGGGGGGGCCGGGACAGATACGCAGTATTTT. This translates into CASSPFGGAGTDTQYF.

J is TRBJ1-1 and V is TRBV7-9; D perhaps matches TRBD1 (5 bases). V was cut by 7 bases and J by 5 bases, with 14 bases left in between. The CDR3 has 13 amino acids. The germline gives CDR1 SEHNR, CDR2 FQNEAQ (reference sequence). The chain's CDR3 is CASNLLTGTEAFF. As DNA, the CDR3 is TGTGCCAGCAACCTACTTACAGGAACTGAAGCTTTCTTT. Drawing the rest from reference TRBV7-9 and TRBJ1-1, the complete variable domain is DTGVSQNPRHKITKRGQNVTFRCDPISEHNRLYWYRQTLGQGPEFLTYFQNEAQLEKSRLLSDRFSAERPKGSFSTLEIQRTEQGDSAMYLCASNLLTGTEAFFGQGTRLTVV.

This clonotype has a handful of counts. The V call is TRBV11-3, the J call TRBJ2-2; D unclear. This CDR3 spans 15 amino acids. Trimming took off 0 bases at V and 0 bases at J, with 5 bases between the two ends. Per germline, CDR1 SGHNT and CDR2 YENEEA. CDR3 in amino acids: CASSLEGTNTGELFF. In nucleotides, the CDR3 is TGTGCCAGCAGCTTAGAGGGGACGAACACCGGGGAGCTGTTTTTT. Using reference TRBV11-3 and TRBJ2-2 for the parts outside the CDR3, the full variable domain is EAGVVQSPRYKIIEKKQPVAFWCNPISGHNTLYWYLQNLGQGPELLIRYENEEAVDDSQLPKDRFSAERLKGVDSTLKIQPAELGDSAVYLCASSLEGTNTGELFFGEGSRLTVL.

The genes are TRBV27 and TRBJ2-7, with D possibly matching TRBD1 (5 bases). Germline CDR1 and CDR2: MNHEY and SMNVEV (reference sequence). V lost 7 bases and J lost 0, with 13 bases in between. The CDR3 extends over 14 amino acids. The CDR3 nucleotides are TGTGCCAGCACGACCGGCGACAGCTCCTACGAGCAGTACTTC. Protein: CASTTGDSSYEQYF.

This clonotype was recorded a few times. The chain combines TRBV27 with TRBJ1-2; the D is unclear. The CDR3 contains 14 residues. The V and J ends lost 5 bases and 0 bases respectively, with 10 bases between them. From germline, CDR1 is MNHEY and CDR2 SMNVEV (reference sequence). CDR3 region: CASSGGRANYGYTF. In nucleotides, the CDR3 is TGTGCCAGCAGTGGTGGGCGAGCTAACTATGGCTACACCTTC.

The gene calls are TRBV7-9 and TRBJ1-1; no firm D call. V shed 5 bases and J shed 1 base, with 17 bases lying between them. Germline CDR1 and CDR2: SEHNR and FQNEAQ (reference sequence). This CDR3 spans 16 amino acids. The CDR3 region has the DNA TGTGCCAGCAGCATACGCCGGGCCAGAAAGAACACTGAAGCTTTCTTT. Translated, it gives CASSIRRARKNTEAFF.

This chain connects TRBV12-3 or TRBV12-4 to TRBJ1-5, with D perhaps TRBD1 (6 bases). This CDR3 comprises 14 residues. The germline V and J ends were trimmed by 5 bases and 4 bases, with 12 bases remaining between them. As DNA, the CDR3 is TGTGCCAGCAGTCACAGGGTTAAGAATCAGCCCCAGCATTTT. Protein product: CASSHRVKNQPQHF.

This sequence joins TRBV7-9 and TRBJ1-1, with a tentative D call TRBD1 (6 bases). Germline V gene sequence: CDR1 SEHNR, CDR2 FQNEAQ (reference sequence). The CDR3 is made up of 16 amino acids. Trimming cost V 5 bases and J 1 base, with 17 bases left between them. DNA of the CDR3: TGTGCCAGCAGCGATGCGACCGGGACACAGAACACTGAAGCTTTCTTT. Translating gives CASSDATGTQNTEAFF.

This chain joins TRBV3-1 and TRBJ2-5, with 10 bases identical to TRBD1. The CDR3 is made up of 18 amino acids. The trim removed 1 base at V and 6 bases at J, leaving 14 bases unmatched. In germline, CDR1 is LGHDT, CDR2 YNNKEL (reference sequence). The CDR3 DNA reads TGTGCCAGCAGCCAAGCTTCTGGGACAGGGGTATTTGTTAAGACCCAGTACTTC. Encoded protein: CASSQASGTGVFVKTQYF.

This clonotype was counted a few times. V usage is TRBV20-1 and J usage is TRBJ2-7, with 7 bases aligning to TRBD1. This CDR3 region has 11 residues. Germline lookup yields CDR1 DFQATT and CDR2 SNEGSKA (reference sequence). The V and J ends lost 6 bases and 9 bases, in that order; junction bases with no gene match: 8. The CDR3 reads CSAKTTGAQYF. CDR3 coding DNA: TGCAGTGCAAAGACCACAGGGGCGCAGTACTTC.

This clonotype was counted only a few times. The rearrangement links TRBV7-6 to TRBJ1-1; tentative D call: TRBD1 (5 bases). Trimming removed 1 base at V and 1 base at J, with 10 bases between. In germline, CDR1 is SGHVS, CDR2 FNYEAQ. The CDR3 has 15 residues. Here the CDR3 reads CASSLELGPNTEAFF. CDR3 nucleotide sequence: TGTGCCAGCAGCTTAGAACTGGGACCGAACACTGAAGCTTTCTTT.

This sequence joins TRBV4-3 and TRBJ2-5; 8 positions agree with TRBD2. CDR1 is LGHNA and CDR2 is YSLEER in the germline V gene. This CDR3 comprises 17 residues. With V trimmed by 0 bases and J by 5 bases, 11 bases remained unmatched. The CDR3 DNA is TGCGCCAGCAGCCAAGAATACGGGGGGGCTTTCCAGGAGACCCAGTACTTC. It is translated as CASSQEYGGAFQETQYF.

The chain links TRBV9 to TRBJ1-1; D call uncertain. CDR1 is SGDLS and CDR2 is YYNGEE in the germline V gene. Trimming cost V 1 base and J 1 base, with 8 bases left between them. The CDR3 totals 14 residues. The CDR3 loop reads CASSVRRENTEAFF. In nucleotides, the CDR3 is TGTGCCAGCAGCGTAAGGAGAGAGAACACTGAAGCTTTCTTT.

This clonotype has only a few counts. The gene calls are TRBV20-1 and TRBJ2-5, with D perhaps being TRBD1 or TRBD2 (5 bases each). The CDR3 totals 13 residues. Germline CDR1 and CDR2: DFQATT and SNEGSKA (reference sequence). V lost 6 bases to trimming and J lost 5 bases, with 16 bases between them. CDR3 nucleotide sequence: TGCAGTGCCCGGGACCCGTGGGGGGAGACCCAGTACTTC. Amino acid sequence: CSARDPWGETQYF.

The chain uses TRBV4-2 and TRBJ2-5, with 8 bases that match TRBD2. The CDR3 length is 17 residues. Germline assignment: CDR1 LGHNA and CDR2 YNFKEQ. Germline trimming cut 4 bases from V and 3 bases from J; bases unmatched to any gene: 13. The CDR3: CASSLGRPAGVEETQYF. Here the CDR3 DNA reads TGTGCCAGCAGCCTAGGGCGCCCAGCGGGGGTAGAAGAGACCCAGTACTTC.